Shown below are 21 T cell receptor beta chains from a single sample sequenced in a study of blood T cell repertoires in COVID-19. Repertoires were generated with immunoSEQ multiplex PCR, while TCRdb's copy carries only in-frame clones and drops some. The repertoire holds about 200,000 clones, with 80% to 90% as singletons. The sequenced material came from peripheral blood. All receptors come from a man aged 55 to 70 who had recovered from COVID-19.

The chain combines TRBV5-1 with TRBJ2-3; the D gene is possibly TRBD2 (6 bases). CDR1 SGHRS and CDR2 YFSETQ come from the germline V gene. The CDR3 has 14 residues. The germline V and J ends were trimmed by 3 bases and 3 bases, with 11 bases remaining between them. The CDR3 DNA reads TGCGCCAGCAGCTCCGGGAGTGCGACAGATACGCAGTATTTT. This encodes CASSSGSATDTQYF.

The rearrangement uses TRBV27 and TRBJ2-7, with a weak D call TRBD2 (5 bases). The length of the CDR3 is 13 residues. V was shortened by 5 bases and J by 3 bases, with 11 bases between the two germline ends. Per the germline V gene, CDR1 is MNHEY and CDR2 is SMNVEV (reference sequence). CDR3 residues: CASSMGGLYEQYF. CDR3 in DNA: TGTGCCAGCAGTATGGGTGGACTCTACGAGCAGTACTTC.

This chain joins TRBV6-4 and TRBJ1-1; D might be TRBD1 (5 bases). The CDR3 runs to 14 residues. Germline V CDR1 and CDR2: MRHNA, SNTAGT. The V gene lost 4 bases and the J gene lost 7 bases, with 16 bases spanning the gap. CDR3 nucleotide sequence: TGTGCCAGCAGTGTGTTCAAATTCCAGGGTGAAGCTTTCTTT. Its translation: CASSVFKFQGEAFF.

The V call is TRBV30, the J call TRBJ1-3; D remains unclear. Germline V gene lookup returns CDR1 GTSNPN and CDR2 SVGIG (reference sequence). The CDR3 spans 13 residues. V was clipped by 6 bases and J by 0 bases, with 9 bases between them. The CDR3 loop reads CACPTSSGNTIYF. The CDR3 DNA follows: TGTGCCTGCCCAACCAGCTCTGGAAACACCATATATTTT.

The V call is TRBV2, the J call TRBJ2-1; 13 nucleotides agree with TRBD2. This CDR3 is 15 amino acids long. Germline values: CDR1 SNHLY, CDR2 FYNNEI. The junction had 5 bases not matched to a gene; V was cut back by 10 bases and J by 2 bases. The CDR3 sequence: CAIITSGGAYNEQFF. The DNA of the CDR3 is TGTGCCATCATAACTAGCGGGGGGGCCTACAATGAGCAGTTCTTC.

The CDR3 DNA reads TGTGCCTGGAGTTTCCCGGGACTAGCGGGAGAAGTCGAGCAGTACTTC. Translated: CAWSFPGLAGEVEQYF. V gene TRBV30 combines with J gene TRBJ2-7, with TRBD2 matching 14 bases. V lost 2 bases, J lost 6 bases, and 9 bases stayed unmatched. The CDR3 runs to 16 residues. Germline V gene data show CDR1 as GTSNPN and CDR2 as SVGIG (reference sequence).

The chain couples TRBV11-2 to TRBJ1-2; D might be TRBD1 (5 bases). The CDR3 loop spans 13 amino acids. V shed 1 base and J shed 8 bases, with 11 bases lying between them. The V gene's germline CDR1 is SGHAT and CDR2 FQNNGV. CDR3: CASSLGGGSGYTF. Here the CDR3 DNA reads TGTGCCAGCAGCTTAGGGGGGGGAAGCGGCTACACCTTC.

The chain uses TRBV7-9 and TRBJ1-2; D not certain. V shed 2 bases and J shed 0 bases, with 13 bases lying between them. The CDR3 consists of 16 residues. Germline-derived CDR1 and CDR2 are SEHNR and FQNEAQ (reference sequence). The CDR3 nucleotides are TGTGCCAGCAGCTTAAGCGGGGTTACCTCTAACTATGGCTACACCTTC. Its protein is CASSLSGVTSNYGYTF.

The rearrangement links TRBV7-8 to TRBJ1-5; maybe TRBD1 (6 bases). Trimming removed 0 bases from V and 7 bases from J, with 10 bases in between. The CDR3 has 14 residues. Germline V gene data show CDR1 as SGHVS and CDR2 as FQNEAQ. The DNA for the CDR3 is TGTGCCAGCAGCTTAGCGAGGGGGTTGCAGCCCCAGCATTTT. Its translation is CASSLARGLQPQHF. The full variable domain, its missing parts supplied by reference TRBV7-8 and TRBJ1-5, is GAGVSQSPRYKVAKRGQDVALRCDPISGHVSLFWYQQALGQGPEFLTYFQNEAQLDKSGLPSDRFFAERPEGSVSTLKIQRTQQEDSAVYLCASSLARGLQPQHFGDGTRLSIL.

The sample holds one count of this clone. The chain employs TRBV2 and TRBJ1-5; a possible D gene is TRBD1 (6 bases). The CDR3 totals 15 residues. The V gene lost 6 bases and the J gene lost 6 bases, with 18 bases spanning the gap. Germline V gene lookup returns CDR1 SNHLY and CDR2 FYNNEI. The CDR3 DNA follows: TGTGCCAGCAGGGCCCCAGGGGCGCCGACTCAGCCCCAGCATTTT. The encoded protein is CASRAPGAPTQPQHF. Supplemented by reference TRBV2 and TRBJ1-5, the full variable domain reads EPEVTQTPSHQVTQMGQEVILRCVPISNHLYFYWYRQILGQKVEFLVSFYNNEISEKSEIFDDQFSVERPDGSNFTLKIRSTKLEDSAMYFCASRAPGAPTQPQHFGDGTRLSIL.

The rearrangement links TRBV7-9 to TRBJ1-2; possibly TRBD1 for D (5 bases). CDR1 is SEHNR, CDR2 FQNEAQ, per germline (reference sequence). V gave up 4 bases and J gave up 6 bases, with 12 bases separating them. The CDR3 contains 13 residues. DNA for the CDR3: TGTGCCAGCAGCTCCTCGGGGGGTGATGGCTACACCTTC. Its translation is CASSSSGGDGYTF.

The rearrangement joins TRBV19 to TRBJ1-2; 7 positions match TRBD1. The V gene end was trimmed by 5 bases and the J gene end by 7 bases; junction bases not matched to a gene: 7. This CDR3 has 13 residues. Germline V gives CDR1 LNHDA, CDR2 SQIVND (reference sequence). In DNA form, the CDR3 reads TGTGCCAGTAGTCCCGACAGGGACGGTGGCTACACCTTC. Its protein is CASSPDRDGGYTF.

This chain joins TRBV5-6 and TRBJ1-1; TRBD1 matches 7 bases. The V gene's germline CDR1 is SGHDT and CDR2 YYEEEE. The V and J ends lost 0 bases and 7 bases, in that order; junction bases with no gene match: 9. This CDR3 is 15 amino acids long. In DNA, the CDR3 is TGTGCCAGCAGCTTGGGACCCGGGACAGAGGGTGAAGCTTTCTTT. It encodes CASSLGPGTEGEAFF.

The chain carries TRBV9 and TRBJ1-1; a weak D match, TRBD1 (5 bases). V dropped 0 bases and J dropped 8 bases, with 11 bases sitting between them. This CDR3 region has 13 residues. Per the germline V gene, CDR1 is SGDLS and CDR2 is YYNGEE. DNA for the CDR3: TGTGCCAGCAGCGTAGCTGGGGCAGCCGAAGCTTTCTTT. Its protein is CASSVAGAAEAFF.

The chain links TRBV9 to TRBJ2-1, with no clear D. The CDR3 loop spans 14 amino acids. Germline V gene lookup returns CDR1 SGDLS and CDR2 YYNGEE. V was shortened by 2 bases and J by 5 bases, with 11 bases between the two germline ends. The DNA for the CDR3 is TGTGCCAGCAGCGTCCTAGGAAGCGACAATGAGCAGTTCTTC. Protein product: CASSVLGSDNEQFF.

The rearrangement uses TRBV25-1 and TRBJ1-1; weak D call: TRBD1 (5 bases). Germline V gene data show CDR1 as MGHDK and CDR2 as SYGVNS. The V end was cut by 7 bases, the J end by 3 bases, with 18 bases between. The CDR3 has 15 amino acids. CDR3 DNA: TGTGCCAGCACCCAATGGGGGGGGATTGACACTGAAGCTTTCTTT. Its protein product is CASTQWGGIDTEAFF. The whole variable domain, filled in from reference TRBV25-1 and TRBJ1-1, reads EADIYQTPRYLVIGTGKKITLECSQTMGHDKMYWYQQDPGMELHLIHYSYGVNSTEKGDLSSESTVSRIRTEHFPLTLESARPSHTSQYLCASTQWGGIDTEAFFGQGTRLTVV.

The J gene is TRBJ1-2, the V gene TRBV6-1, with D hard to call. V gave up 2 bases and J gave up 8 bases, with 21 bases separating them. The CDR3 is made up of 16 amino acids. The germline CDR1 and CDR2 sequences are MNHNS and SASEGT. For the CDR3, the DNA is TGTGCCAGCAGTGAATCCCGAGGGCGGAGAATGTGGGGCTACACCTTC. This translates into CASSESRGRRMWGYTF.

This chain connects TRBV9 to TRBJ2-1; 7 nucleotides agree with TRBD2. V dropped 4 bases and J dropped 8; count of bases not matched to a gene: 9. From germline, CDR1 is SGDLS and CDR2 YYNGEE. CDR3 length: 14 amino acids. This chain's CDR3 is CASSRASGPHEQFF. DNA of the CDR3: TGTGCCAGCAGCCGTGCTAGCGGTCCCCATGAGCAGTTCTTC.

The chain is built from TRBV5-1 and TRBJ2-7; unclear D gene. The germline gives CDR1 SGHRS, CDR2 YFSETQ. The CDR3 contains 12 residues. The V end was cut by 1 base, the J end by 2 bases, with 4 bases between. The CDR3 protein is CASSLRPYEQYF. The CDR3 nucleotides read TGCGCCAGCAGCTTGCGTCCCTACGAGCAGTACTTC.

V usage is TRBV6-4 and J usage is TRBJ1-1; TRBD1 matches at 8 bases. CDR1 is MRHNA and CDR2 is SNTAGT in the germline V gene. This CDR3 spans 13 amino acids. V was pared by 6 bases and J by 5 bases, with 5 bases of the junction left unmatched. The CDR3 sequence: CASSGQGPTEAFF. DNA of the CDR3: TGTGCCAGCAGCGGACAGGGCCCGACTGAAGCTTTCTTT.

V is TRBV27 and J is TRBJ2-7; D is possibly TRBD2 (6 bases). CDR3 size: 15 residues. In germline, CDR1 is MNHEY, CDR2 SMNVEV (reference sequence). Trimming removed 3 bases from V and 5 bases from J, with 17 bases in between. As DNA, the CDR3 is TGTGCCAGCAGTTTTTATTCGGGACTCCCGAACGAGCAGTACTTC. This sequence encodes CASSFYSGLPNEQYF.